Sequencing of this TCR beta chain was carried out in a study of human T cells and chemical hapten exposure. General study points: TCRs at a frequency above 1 in 1000 stayed unchanged with DPC sensitization.

TCRdb itself ran the RACE reads through MiXCR, one entry per CDR3 protein. The table records tens of thousands of distinct CDR3 sequences, about 10% of them present only once. As for this clonotype: What it binds is not known.

Time point of the sample: patch test 2, 6 weeks after DPC sensitization. Treatment meaning: therapeutic diphenylcyclopropenone sensitization with weekly scalp DPC. The source material was whole blood, sampled in connection with sensitization to the hapten diphenylcyclopropenone (DPC). The receptor's source is a woman in her fifties or sixties with alopecia areata. Some clones in this sample may be carry-over from other donors' samples.

The chain's CDR3 is CAWSVQGDTNEQFF. The CDR3 coding sequence is TGTGCCTGGAGTGTTCAGGGGGACACAAATGAGCAGTTCTTC. This chain joins TRBV30 and TRBJ2-1, with 7 bases lining up with TRBD1. The CDR3 covers 14 residues. J gave up 7 bases and V 0 bases, and 6 bases lay outside the gene matches. Germline CDR1 is GTSNPN and CDR2 is SVGIG (reference sequence). Complete variable domain (other parts from reference TRBV30 and TRBJ2-1): SQTIHQWPATLVQPVGSPLSLECTVEGTSNPNLYWYRQAAGRGLQLLFYSVGIGQISSEVPQNLSASRPQDRQFILSSKKLLLSDSGFYLCAWSVQGDTNEQFFGPGTRLTVL.